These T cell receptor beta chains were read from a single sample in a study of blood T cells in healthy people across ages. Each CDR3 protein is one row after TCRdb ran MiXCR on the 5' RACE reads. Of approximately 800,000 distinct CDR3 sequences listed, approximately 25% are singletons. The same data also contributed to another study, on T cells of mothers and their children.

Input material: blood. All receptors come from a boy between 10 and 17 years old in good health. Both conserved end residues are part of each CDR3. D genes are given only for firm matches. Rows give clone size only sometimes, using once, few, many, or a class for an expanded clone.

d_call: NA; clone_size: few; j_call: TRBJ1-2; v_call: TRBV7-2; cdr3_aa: CASSFMGGYGYTF; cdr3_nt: TGTGCCAGCAGCTTCATGGGGGGCTATGGCTACACCTTC
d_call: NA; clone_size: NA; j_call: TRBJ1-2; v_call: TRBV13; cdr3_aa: CASSYGTGREGYTF; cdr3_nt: TGTGCCAGCAGCTACGGGACTGGACGGGAGGGCTACACCTTC
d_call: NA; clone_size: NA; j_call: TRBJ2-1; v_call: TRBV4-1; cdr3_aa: CASSPSTPRF; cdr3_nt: TGCGCCAGCAGCCCGAGCACCCCCCGCTTC
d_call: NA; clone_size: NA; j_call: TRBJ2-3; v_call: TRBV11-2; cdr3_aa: CASSFPLGGGGADTQYF; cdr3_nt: TGTGCCAGCAGCTTCCCCTTGGGGGGAGGAGGCGCAGATACGCAGTATTTT
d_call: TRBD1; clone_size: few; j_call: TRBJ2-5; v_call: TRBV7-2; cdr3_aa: CASSRGTGGSGQYF; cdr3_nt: TGTGCCAGCAGTAGGGGGACAGGGGGTTCCGGGCAGTACTTC
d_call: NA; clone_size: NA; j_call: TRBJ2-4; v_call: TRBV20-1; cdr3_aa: CSAPPSGKNIQYF; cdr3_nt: TGCAGTGCTCCCCCGAGCGGAAAAAACATTCAGTACTTC
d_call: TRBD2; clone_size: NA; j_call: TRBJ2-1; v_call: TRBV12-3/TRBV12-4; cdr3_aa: CASSTRVGGRANEQFF; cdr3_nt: TGTGCCAGCAGTACCCGAGTTGGCGGGAGGGCCAATGAGCAGTTCTTC
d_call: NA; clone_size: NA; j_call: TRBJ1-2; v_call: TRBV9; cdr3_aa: CASSDGRNYGYTF; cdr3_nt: TGTGCCAGCAGCGATGGACGGAACTATGGCTACACCTTC
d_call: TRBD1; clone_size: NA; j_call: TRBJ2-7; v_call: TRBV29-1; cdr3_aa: CSVEGTGAGEQYF; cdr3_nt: TGCAGCGTTGAAGGGACAGGTGCTGGCGAGCAGTACTTC
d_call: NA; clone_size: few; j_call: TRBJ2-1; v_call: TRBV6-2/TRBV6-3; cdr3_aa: CASSYQMNEQFF; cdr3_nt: TGTGCCAGCAGTTACCAAATGAATGAGCAGTTCTTC
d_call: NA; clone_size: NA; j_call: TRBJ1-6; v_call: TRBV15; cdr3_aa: CATSSPKSQPLNSPLHF; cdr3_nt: TGTGCCACCAGCAGTCCCAAGTCACAGCCTCTTAATTCACCCCTCCACTTT
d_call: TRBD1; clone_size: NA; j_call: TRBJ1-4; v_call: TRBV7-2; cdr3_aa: CASSLGQGALKKLFF; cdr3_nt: TGTGCCAGCAGCTTAGGTCAGGGGGCGCTTAAAAAACTGTTTTTT
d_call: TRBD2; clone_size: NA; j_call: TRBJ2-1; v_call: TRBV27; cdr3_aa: CASSPVAGDYNEQFF; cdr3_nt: TGTGCCAGCAGTCCGGTAGCGGGAGACTACAATGAGCAGTTCTTC
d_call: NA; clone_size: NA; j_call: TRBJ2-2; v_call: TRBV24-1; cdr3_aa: CATSDLSPENTGELFF; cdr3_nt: TGTGCCACCAGTGATTTAAGTCCGGAGAACACCGGGGAGCTGTTTTTT
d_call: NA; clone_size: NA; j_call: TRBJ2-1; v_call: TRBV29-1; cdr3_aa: CSVYRALSSYNEQFF; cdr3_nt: TGCAGCGTTTATCGTGCTCTGAGCTCCTACAATGAGCAGTTCTTC
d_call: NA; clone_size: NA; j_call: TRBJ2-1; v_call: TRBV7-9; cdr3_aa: CASHGSSYNEQFF; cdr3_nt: TGTGCCAGTCACGGGAGCTCCTACAATGAGCAGTTCTTC
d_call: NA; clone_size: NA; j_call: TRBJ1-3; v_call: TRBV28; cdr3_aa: CASSLLALRSGNTIYF; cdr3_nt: TGTGCCAGCAGTTTATTGGCGTTACGTTCTGGAAACACCATATATTTT
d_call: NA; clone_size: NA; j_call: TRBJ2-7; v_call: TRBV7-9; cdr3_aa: CASSRPGHPYEQYF; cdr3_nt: TGTGCCAGCAGCCGCCCAGGACATCCCTACGAGCAGTACTTC
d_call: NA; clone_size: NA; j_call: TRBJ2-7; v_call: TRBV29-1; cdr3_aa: CSVEDHRESHYEQYF; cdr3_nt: TGCAGCGTTGAAGATCATCGGGAGTCCCACTACGAGCAGTACTTC
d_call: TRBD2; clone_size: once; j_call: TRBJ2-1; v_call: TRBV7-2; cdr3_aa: CASTRTSGGPGEQFF; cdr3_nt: TGTGCCAGCACCAGGACTAGCGGGGGGCCGGGTGAGCAGTTCTTC
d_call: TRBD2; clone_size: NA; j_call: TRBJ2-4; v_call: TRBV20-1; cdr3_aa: CSASLGLAYDIQYF; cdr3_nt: TGCAGTGCTAGCTTGGGACTAGCATACGACATTCAGTACTTC
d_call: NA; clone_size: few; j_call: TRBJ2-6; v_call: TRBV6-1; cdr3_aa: CASRKGPLPSGANVLTF; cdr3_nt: TGTGCCAGCAGGAAGGGTCCGTTACCCTCTGGGGCCAACGTCCTGACTTTC
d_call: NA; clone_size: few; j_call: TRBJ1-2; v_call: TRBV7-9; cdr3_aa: CASSGLRDGKNYGYTF; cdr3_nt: TGTGCCAGCAGCGGTCTAAGGGACGGTAAGAACTATGGCTACACCTTC
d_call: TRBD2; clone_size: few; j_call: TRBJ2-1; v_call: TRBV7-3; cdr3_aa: CASSLSRTSGNNEQFF; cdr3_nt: TGTGCCAGCAGCTTAAGTAGGACTAGCGGGAACAATGAGCAGTTCTTC
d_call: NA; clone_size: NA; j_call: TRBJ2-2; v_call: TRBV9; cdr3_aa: CASSVGGGGPYSGELFF; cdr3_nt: TGTGCCAGCAGCGTAGGGGGCGGAGGGCCATATTCCGGGGAGCTGTTTTTT
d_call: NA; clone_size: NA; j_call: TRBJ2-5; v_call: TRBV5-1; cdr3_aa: CASSLVGIRRGSETQYF; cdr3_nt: TGCGCCAGCAGCTTGGTGGGAATCCGTAGGGGTAGCGAGACCCAGTACTTC
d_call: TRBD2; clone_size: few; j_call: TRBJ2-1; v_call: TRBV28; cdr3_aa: CASTPGRGLYNEQFF; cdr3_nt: TGTGCCAGCACCCCCGGGAGGGGACTCTACAATGAGCAGTTCTTC
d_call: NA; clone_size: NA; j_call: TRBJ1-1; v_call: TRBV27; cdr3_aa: CASSLGGETEAFF; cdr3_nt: TGTGCCAGCAGTTTAGGGGGCGAAACTGAAGCTTTCTTT
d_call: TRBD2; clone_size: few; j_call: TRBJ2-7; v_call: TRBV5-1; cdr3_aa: CARTTSGTYEQYF; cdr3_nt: TGCGCCAGGACGACTAGCGGTACCTACGAGCAGTACTTC
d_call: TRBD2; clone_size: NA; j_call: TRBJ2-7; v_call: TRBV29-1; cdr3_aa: CSVEGLDGGGYEQYF; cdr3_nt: TGCAGCGTCGAGGGGTTGGACGGGGGGGGCTACGAGCAGTACTTC
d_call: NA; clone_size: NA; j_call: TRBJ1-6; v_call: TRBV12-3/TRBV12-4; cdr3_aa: CASSFLGQPHF; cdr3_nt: TGTGCCAGCAGCTTCCTGGGGCAGCCCCACTTT
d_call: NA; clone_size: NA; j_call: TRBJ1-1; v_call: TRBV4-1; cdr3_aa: CASSQKTGQLNTEAFF; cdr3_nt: TGCGCCAGCAGCCAAAAGACGGGACAATTGAACACTGAAGCTTTCTTT
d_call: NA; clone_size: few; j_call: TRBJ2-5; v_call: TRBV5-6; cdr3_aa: CASSLMYGETQYF; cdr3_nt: TGTGCCAGCAGCTTGATGTACGGGGAGACCCAGTACTTC
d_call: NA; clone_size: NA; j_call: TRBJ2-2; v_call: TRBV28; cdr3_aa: CASSLSENTGEPFF; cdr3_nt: TGTGCCAGCAGTTTATCTGAGAACACCGGGGAGCCGTTTTTT
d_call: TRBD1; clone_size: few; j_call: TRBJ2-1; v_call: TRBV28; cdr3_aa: CASNAPGQAGNEQFF; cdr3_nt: TGTGCCAGCAATGCTCCGGGACAGGCGGGGAATGAGCAGTTCTTC
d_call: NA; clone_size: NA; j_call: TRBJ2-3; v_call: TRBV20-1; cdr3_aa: CSASLLGGQGDTQYF; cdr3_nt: TGCAGTGCTAGCTTGCTGGGGGGGCAGGGAGATACGCAGTATTTT
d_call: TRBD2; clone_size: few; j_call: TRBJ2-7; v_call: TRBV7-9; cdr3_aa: CASTGLGDEQYF; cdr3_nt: TGTGCCAGCACCGGACTAGGGGACGAGCAGTACTTC
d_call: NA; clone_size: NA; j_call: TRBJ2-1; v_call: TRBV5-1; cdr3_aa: CASSLFSLADSYNEQFF; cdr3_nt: TGCGCCAGCAGCTTGTTCAGTCTGGCAGACTCCTACAATGAGCAGTTCTTC
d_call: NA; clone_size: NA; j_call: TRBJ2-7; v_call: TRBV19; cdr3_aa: CASRRAGEGAYEQYF; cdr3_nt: TGTGCCAGTAGGAGGGCTGGCGAGGGGGCCTACGAGCAGTACTTC
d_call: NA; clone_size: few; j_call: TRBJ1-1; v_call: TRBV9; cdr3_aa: CASSAGTANTEAFF; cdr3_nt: TGTGCCAGCAGCGCCGGGACGGCGAACACTGAAGCTTTCTTT
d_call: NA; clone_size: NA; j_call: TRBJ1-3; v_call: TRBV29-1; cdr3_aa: CSAGESGNTIYF; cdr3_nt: TGCAGCGCTGGAGAATCTGGAAACACCATATATTTT
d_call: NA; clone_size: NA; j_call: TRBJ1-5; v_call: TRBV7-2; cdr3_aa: CASSFTGNSNQPQHF; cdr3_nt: TGTGCCAGCAGCTTCACAGGGAATAGCAATCAGCCCCAGCATTTT
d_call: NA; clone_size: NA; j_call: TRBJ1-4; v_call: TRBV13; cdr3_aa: CASSPGGRDEKLFF; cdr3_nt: TGTGCCAGCAGTCCCGGGGGCAGGGACGAAAAACTGTTTTTT
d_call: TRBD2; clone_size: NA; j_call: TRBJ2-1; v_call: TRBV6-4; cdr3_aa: CASSTGTSGRSGQFF; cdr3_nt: TGTGCCAGCAGTACCGGGACTAGCGGGAGGTCGGGGCAGTTCTTC
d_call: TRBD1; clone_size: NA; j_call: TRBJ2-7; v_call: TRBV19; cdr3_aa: CASSGDRTGEQYF; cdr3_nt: TGTGCCAGTAGTGGGGACAGGACGGGAGAGCAGTACTTC
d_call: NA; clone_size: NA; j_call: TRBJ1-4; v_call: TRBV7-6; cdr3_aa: CASSSHTGTTNEKLFF; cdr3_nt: TGTGCCAGCAGCTCGCACACAGGGACAACTAATGAAAAACTGTTTTTT
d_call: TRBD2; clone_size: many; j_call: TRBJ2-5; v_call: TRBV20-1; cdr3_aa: CSARAGGRQETQYF; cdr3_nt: TGCAGTGCCCGAGCGGGGGGGCGGCAAGAGACCCAGTACTTC
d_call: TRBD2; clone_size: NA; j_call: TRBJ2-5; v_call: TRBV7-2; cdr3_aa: CASSLSASGRGLWTQYF; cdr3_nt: TGTGCCAGCAGCTTATCGGCTAGCGGGAGGGGATTGTGGACCCAGTACTTC
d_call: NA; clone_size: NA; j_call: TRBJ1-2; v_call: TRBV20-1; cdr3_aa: CSAHRAGLDRGNYGYTF; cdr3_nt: TGCAGTGCTCATCGGGCGGGGCTGGACAGAGGGAACTATGGCTACACCTTC
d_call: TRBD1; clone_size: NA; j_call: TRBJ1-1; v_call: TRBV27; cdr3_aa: CASSPLGQGATEAFF; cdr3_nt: TGTGCCAGCAGTCCGCTGGGACAGGGGGCCACTGAAGCTTTCTTT
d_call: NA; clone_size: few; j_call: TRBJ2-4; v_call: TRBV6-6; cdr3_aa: CASGTAKNIQYF; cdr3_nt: TGTGCCAGCGGGACAGCCAAAAACATTCAGTACTTC
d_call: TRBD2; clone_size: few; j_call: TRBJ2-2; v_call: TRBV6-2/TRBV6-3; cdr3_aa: CAAQPPGGHPGELFF; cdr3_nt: TGTGCCGCCCAGCCCCCGGGAGGGCATCCCGGGGAGCTGTTTTTT
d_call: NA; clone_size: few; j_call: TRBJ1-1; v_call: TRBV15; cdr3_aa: CATSRRGRTEAFF; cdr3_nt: TGTGCCACCAGCAGAAGGGGAAGAACTGAAGCTTTCTTT
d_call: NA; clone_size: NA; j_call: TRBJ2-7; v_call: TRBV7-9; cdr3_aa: CASGGPRGDLSYEQYF; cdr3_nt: TGTGCCAGCGGCGGCCCTAGGGGTGACCTCTCCTACGAGCAGTACTTC
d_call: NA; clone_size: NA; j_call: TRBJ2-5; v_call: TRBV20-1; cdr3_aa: CSASRATGVETQYF; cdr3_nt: TGCAGTGCTAGCCGTGCGACAGGTGTGGAGACCCAGTACTTC
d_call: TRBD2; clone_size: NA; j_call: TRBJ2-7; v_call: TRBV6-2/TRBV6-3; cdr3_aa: CASRPLAGSSYEQYF; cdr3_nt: TGTGCCAGCAGACCCCTAGCGGGATCTTCCTACGAGCAGTACTTC
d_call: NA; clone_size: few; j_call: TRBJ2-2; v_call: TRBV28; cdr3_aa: CASRIGGTNTGELFF; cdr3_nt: TGTGCCAGCAGGATAGGCGGGACGAACACCGGGGAGCTGTTTTTT
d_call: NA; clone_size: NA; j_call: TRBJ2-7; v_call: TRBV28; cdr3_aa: CASSPMRIGWVYEQYF; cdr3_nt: TGTGCCAGCAGCCCCATGAGGATAGGGTGGGTCTACGAGCAGTACTTC
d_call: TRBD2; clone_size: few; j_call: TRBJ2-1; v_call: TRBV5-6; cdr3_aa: CASSVSGLVSYNEQFF; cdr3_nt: TGTGCCAGCAGCGTGTCGGGACTAGTGTCCTACAATGAGCAGTTCTTC
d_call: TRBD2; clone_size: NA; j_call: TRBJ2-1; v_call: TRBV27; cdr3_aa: CASSLEGRGYGDEQFF; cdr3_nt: TGTGCCAGCAGTTTAGAGGGGCGGGGGTATGGGGATGAGCAGTTCTTC